Presented here are 9 T cell receptor beta chains from one specimen sequenced in a study of T cells in Graves' hyperthyroidism and ophthalmopathy. RNA transcripts were the template for amplifying TCR beta CDR3 regions. TCR CDR3 underwent first-round RT-PCR with the HTBI primer set. TCRdb ran MiXCR on the multiplex PCR reads and lists one entry per CDR3 protein. Altogether just under 750,000 distinct CDR3 sequences are present, under 45% being singletons, with the ten largest covering roughly 30%. Sample: blood. The source is a woman between 40 and 55 years old with Graves' hyperthyroidism.

The chain joins TRBV30 to TRBJ2-7; D ambiguous. This CDR3 comprises 11 residues. CDR1 GTSNPN and CDR2 SVGIG come from the germline V gene (reference sequence). V was shortened by 2 bases and J by 3 bases, with 5 bases between the two germline ends. Written as DNA, the CDR3 is TGTGCCTGGAGTAGGTTCTACGAGCAGTACTTC. Amino acids: CAWSRFYEQYF.

V usage is TRBV7-4 and J usage is TRBJ2-3; perhaps TRBD2 as D (6 bases). The germline V gene encodes CDR1 SGHVT and CDR2 SQSDAQ. CDR3 length equals 15 residues. V lost 2 bases, J lost 1 base, and 10 bases lay in between. This chain's CDR3 is CASSLQRVGTDTQYF. CDR3 DNA: TGTGCCAGCAGCTTACAGCGGGTCGGCACAGATACGCAGTATTTT.

In its sample, this clonotype was seen many times. V usage is TRBV9 and J usage is TRBJ1-2, with 8 bases identical to TRBD1. The CDR3 has 14 amino acids. Trimming removed 3 bases from V and 5 bases from J; junction bases left unmatched: 6. The germline gives CDR1 SGDLS, CDR2 YYNGEE. The CDR3 DNA sequence: TGTGCCAGCAGCGAAACCGGGACAGGTTATGGCTACACCTTC. It specifies CASSETGTGYGYTF. Full variable domain (missing parts from reference TRBV9 and TRBJ1-2): DSGVTQTPKHLITATGQRVTLRCSPRSGDLSVYWYQQSLDQGLQFLIQYYNGEERAKGNILERFSAQQFPDLHSELNLSSLELGDSALYFCASSETGTGYGYTFGSGTRLTVV.

This clonotype was detected ten times or more. This chain joins TRBV7-9 and TRBJ1-2; the D gene is possibly TRBD1 (5 bases). V lost 2 bases to trimming and J lost 3 bases, with 13 bases between them. The length of the CDR3 is 15 residues. Germline V gives CDR1 SEHNR, CDR2 FQNEAQ (reference sequence). The CDR3 here is CASSLSGTTYYGYTF. In DNA, the CDR3 is TGTGCCAGCAGCTTATCAGGGACGACGTACTATGGCTACACCTTC.

This clonotype was picked up many times. The chain joins TRBV20-1 to TRBJ1-1, with D hard to call. Germline V lookup: CDR1 DFQATT, CDR2 SNEGSKA (reference sequence). The V and J ends lost 2 bases and 4 bases respectively, with 17 bases between them. The CDR3 consists of 15 residues. CDR3 sequence reads: CSARPPTYDGTEAFF. The CDR3, as DNA: TGCAGTGCTAGACCACCGACCTACGACGGCACTGAAGCTTTCTTT.

With respect to this clonotype: A much larger clone lies one base from this, so it may be a read error. This chain uses TRBV29-1 with TRBJ2-2; no clear D. V was pared by 0 bases and J by 4 bases, with 12 bases between. Germline CDR1 and CDR2: SQVTM and ANQGSEA. CDR3 length: 15 amino acids. The CDR3 DNA is TGCAGCGTTGAAGAGCTCACAGAACTCACCGGGGAGCTGTTTTTT. Amino acid sequence: CSVEELTELTGELFF.

Worth noting for this clonotype: A read error may explain this, as a much larger clone is one base away. This chain links TRBV7-8 with TRBJ2-5; 11 bases map to TRBD2. CDR3 size: 16 residues. Germline V CDR1 and CDR2: SGHVS, FQNEAQ. Here the CDR3 reads CASSRPGLADQETQHF. As DNA, the CDR3 is TGTGCCAGCAGCCGTCCGGGACTAGCGGACCAAGAGACCCAGCACTTC. Full variable domain (rest looked up from reference TRBV7-8 and TRBJ2-5): GAGVSQSPRYKVAKRGQDVALRCDPISGHVSLFWYQQALGQGPEFLTYFQNEAQLDKSGLPSDRFFAERPEGSVSTLKIQRTQQEDSAVYLCASSRPGLADQETQHFGPGTRLLVL.

This clonotype was observed at least ten times. This chain connects TRBV25-1 to TRBJ1-2; D not certain. V was pared by 0 bases and J by 2 bases, with 4 bases between. This CDR3 has 13 residues. Per the germline V gene, CDR1 is MGHDK and CDR2 is SYGVNS. The CDR3, as DNA: TGTGCCAGCAGTGAATATTTCAACTATGGCTACACCTTC. This sequence encodes CASSEYFNYGYTF.

This chain uses TRBV5-1 with TRBJ2-7; D is unresolved. V dropped 3 bases and J dropped 4 bases, with 17 bases sitting between them. This CDR3 spans 15 amino acids. Germline CDR1 and CDR2: SGHRS and YFSETQ. The CDR3 nucleotides are TGCGCCAGCAGCTGGAAACAGAGCACACGGTACGAGCAGTACTTC. Translation gives CASSWKQSTRYEQYF.